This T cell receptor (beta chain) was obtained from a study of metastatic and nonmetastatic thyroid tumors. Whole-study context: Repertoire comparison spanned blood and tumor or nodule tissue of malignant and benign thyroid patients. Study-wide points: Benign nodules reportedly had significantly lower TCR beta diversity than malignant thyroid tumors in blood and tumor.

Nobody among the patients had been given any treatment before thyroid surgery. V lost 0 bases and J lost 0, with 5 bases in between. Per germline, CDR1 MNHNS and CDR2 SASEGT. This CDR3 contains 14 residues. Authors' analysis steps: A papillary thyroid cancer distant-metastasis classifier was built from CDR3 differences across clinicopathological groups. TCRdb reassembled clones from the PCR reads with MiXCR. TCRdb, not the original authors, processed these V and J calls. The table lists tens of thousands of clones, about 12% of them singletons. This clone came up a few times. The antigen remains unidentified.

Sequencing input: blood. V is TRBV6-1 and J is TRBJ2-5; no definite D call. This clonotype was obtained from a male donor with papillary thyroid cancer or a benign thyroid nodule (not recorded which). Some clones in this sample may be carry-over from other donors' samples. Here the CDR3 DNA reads TGTGCCAGCAGTGAAGCCTTCAACCAAGAGACCCAGTACTTC. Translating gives CASSEAFNQETQYF.